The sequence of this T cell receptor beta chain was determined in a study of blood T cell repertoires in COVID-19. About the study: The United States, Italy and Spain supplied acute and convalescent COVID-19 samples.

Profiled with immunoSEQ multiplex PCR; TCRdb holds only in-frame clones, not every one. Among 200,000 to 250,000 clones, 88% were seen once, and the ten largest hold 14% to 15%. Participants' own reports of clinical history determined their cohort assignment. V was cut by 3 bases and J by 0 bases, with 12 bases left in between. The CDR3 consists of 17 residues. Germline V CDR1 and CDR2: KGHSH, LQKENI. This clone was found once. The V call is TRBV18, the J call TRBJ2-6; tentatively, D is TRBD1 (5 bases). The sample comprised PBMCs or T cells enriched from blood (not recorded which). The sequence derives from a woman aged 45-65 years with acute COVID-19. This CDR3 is CASSPQQADSGANVLTF. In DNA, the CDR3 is TGTGCCAGCTCACCCCAACAGGCGGACTCTGGGGCCAACGTCCTGACTTTC.